The 18 T cell receptor beta chains presented below share a single source sample, sequenced in a study of blood T cell repertoires in COVID-19. Sequencing was performed with immunoSEQ multiplex PCR; in TCRdb, only in-frame clones are kept and a portion is missing. This sample carries approximately 350,000 clones, roughly four fifths of them seen once, and the ten largest clones take over 4.5%. Sequenced: PBMCs or T cells enriched from blood (not recorded which). These receptors were taken from a woman aged 50 to 60 who had recovered from COVID-19.

This CDR3 reads CASSQGAFSEAFF. CDR3 coding DNA: TGTGCCAGCAGTCAGGGGGCTTTCTCTGAAGCTTTCTTT. This sequence joins TRBV6-5 and TRBJ1-1, with 8 positions matching TRBD1. The trim removed 5 bases at V and 6 bases at J, leaving 5 bases unmatched. CDR1 MNHEY and CDR2 SVGAGI come from the germline V gene. The CDR3 totals 13 residues.

The genes are TRBV9 and TRBJ2-7; 10 positions match TRBD2. The CDR3 sequence is 17 residues long. Germline-derived CDR1 and CDR2 are SGDLS and YYNGEE. The V and J ends lost 4 bases and 3 bases, in that order; junction bases with no gene match: 13. In DNA form, the CDR3 reads TGTGCCAGCAGCCCACGTTGGGGGCTAGCGGGAGACTACGAGCAGTACTTC. It translates to CASSPRWGLAGDYEQYF.

This chain links TRBV11-3 with TRBJ2-7; maybe TRBD2 (5 bases). Trimming removed 8 bases from V and 3 bases from J, with 11 bases in between. The CDR3 totals 12 residues. The germline V gene has CDR1 SGHNT and CDR2 YENEEA. This chain's CDR3 is CASGGSLYEQYF. In nucleotides, the CDR3 is TGTGCCAGCGGAGGCAGCCTCTACGAGCAGTACTTC.

For the CDR3, the DNA is TGTGCCAGCAGTCCAATGGGACTCTACTACGAGCAGTACTTC. It specifies CASSPMGLYYEQYF. This chain uses TRBV27 with TRBJ2-7, with D possibly being TRBD2 (6 bases). The CDR3 runs to 14 residues. Germline V gene sequence: CDR1 MNHEY, CDR2 SMNVEV (reference sequence). V was trimmed by 5 bases and J by 3 bases, leaving 14 bases between them.

Here the CDR3 DNA reads TGTGCCTGGAGTCGGACAGCCTCTTATGGCTACACCTTC. This codes for CAWSRTASYGYTF. The rearrangement links TRBV30 to TRBJ1-2, with D perhaps TRBD1 (6 bases). Trimming took off 2 bases at V and 5 bases at J, with 12 bases between the two ends. The germline V gene encodes CDR1 GTSNPN and CDR2 SVGIG (reference sequence). The CDR3 has 13 residues.

This clone was observed once. CDR3 loop: CASSGQLNTEAFF. The CDR3, as DNA: TGTGCCAGCTCAGGACAGCTGAACACTGAAGCTTTCTTT. This sequence joins TRBV12-3 or TRBV12-4 and TRBJ1-1; weak D call: TRBD1 (6 bases). The CDR3 runs to 13 residues. The V end lost 8 bases, the J end lost 0 bases, and 10 bases lay between the germline ends.

This chain links TRBV5-6 with TRBJ2-2; the D gene is possibly TRBD2 (6 bases). This CDR3 comprises 14 residues. Germline V gene lookup returns CDR1 SGHDT and CDR2 YYEEEE. Trimming pared 2 bases from V and 8 bases from J, leaving 13 bases between. This CDR3 is CASSFDGGAGELFF. CDR3 nucleotides: TGTGCCAGCAGCTTTGACGGGGGAGCAGGGGAGCTGTTTTTT. Combining the CDR3 with reference TRBV5-6 and TRBJ2-2 gives the whole variable domain DAGVTQSPTHLIKTRGQQVTLRCSPKSGHDTVSWYQQALGQGPQFIFQYYEEEERQRGNFPDRFSGHQFPNYSSELNVNALLLGDSALYLCASSFDGGAGELFFGEGSRLTVL.

The rearrangement uses TRBV7-3 and TRBJ1-1; D is ambiguous. The CDR3 consists of 11 residues. V was shortened by 3 bases and J by 11 bases, with 10 bases between the two germline ends. Germline V gene data show CDR1 as SGHTA and CDR2 as FQGTGA. The CDR3 coding sequence is TGTGCCAGCAGCTTCTTGTTTGGCGCTTTCTTT. Amino acid sequence: CASSFLFGAFF.

The table lists this clone with a count of one. The V and J genes are TRBV6-5 and TRBJ1-2; no clear D gene. CDR3 length: 15 amino acids. V was trimmed by 5 bases and J by 6 bases, leaving 19 bases between them. Looked up from germline, CDR1 is MNHEY and CDR2 is SVGAGI. The CDR3 DNA follows: TGTGCCAGCAGTATTGACGGGGTGATTTTGAATGGCTACACCTTC. This translates into CASSIDGVILNGYTF.

The V and J genes are TRBV4-3 and TRBJ2-7; D is perhaps TRBD1 (5 bases). CDR3 length: 13 residues. Trimming took 10 bases from V and 0 from J, leaving 13 bases between them. The germline V gene has CDR1 LGHNA and CDR2 YSLEER. The CDR3 here is CATLQGGSYEQYF. For the CDR3, the DNA is TGCGCCACCCTTCAGGGTGGCTCCTACGAGCAGTACTTC.

This chain connects TRBV27 to TRBJ1-6; no clear D. CDR3 size: 18 residues. The germline CDR1 and CDR2 sequences are MNHEY and SMNVEV (reference sequence). V was pared by 4 bases and J by 0 bases, with 16 bases between. The CDR3 loop reads CASSSWGEGSSYNSPLHF. The CDR3 nucleotides read TGTGCCAGCAGTTCATGGGGAGAAGGCAGCTCCTATAATTCACCCCTCCACTTT.

This clone occurred once. This sequence joins TRBV5-5 and TRBJ1-5; 8 bases agree with TRBD1. CDR3 length: 16 residues. From germline, CDR1 is SGHKS and CDR2 YYEKEE (reference sequence). V lost 0 bases to trimming and J lost 4 bases; unmatched junction nucleotides: 6. The CDR3 here is CASSLGDGTGNQPQHF. In DNA, the CDR3 is TGTGCCAGCAGCTTGGGTGACGGGACAGGTAATCAGCCCCAGCATTTT.

The chain carries TRBV5-4 and TRBJ1-2; 9 bases are a match to TRBD1. Trimming cost V 3 bases and J 5 bases; bases outside gene matches: 8. Looked up from germline, CDR1 is SGHNT and CDR2 is YYREEE (reference sequence). CDR3 length: 15 residues. The chain's CDR3 is CASSSTGGERYGYTF. CDR3 sequence (DNA): TGTGCCAGCAGCTCGACAGGGGGAGAGAGGTATGGCTACACCTTC.

The rearrangement joins TRBV6-5 to TRBJ1-3, with unresolved D. V gave up 0 bases and J gave up 0 bases, with 6 bases separating them. Germline V gives CDR1 MNHEY, CDR2 SVGAGI. There are 15 residues in the CDR3. CDR3 protein: CASSYSRSSGNTIYF. As DNA, the CDR3 is TGTGCCAGCAGTTACTCTCGGAGCTCTGGAAACACCATATATTTT.

By its share, this clone is medium-sized. CDR3 bases: TGTGCCAGCAGCCCACTGACGTTAGCGGGAGCGGGATACGGGGAGCTGTTTTTT. It encodes CASSPLTLAGAGYGELFF. V and J are TRBV7-7 and TRBJ2-2; 9 positions agree with TRBD2. Germline V gives CDR1 SSHAT, CDR2 FNYEAQ (reference sequence). V lost 5 bases and J lost 7; bases outside the gene matches: 17. The CDR3 runs 18 residues.

The chain has TRBV25-1 and TRBJ1-2; D not certain. The germline V gene encodes CDR1 MGHDK and CDR2 SYGVNS. CDR3 length equals 14 residues. Trimming removed 0 bases at V and 7 bases at J, with 12 bases between. The CDR3 coding sequence is TGTGCCAGCAGTGAATATTCGGGGATCGGTGGCTACACCTTC. This codes for CASSEYSGIGGYTF.

The chain has TRBV7-9 and TRBJ2-1, with 14 bases matching TRBD2. The germline CDR1 and CDR2 sequences are SEHNR and FQNEAQ (reference sequence). This CDR3 spans 15 amino acids. The V and J ends lost 8 bases and 2 bases, in that order; junction bases with no gene match: 2. CDR3 in DNA: TGTGCCAGCGGACTAGCGGGGGGCCCCTACAATGAGCAGTTCTTC. This translates into CASGLAGGPYNEQFF.

This chain connects TRBV19 to TRBJ1-4; tentatively, D is TRBD1 (6 bases). The length of the CDR3 is 15 residues. The germline CDR1 and CDR2 sequences are LNHDA and SQIVND (reference sequence). Trimming took off 3 bases at V and 4 bases at J, with 12 bases between the two ends. The CDR3 is CASSMRGLGNEKLFF. In nucleotides, the CDR3 is TGTGCCAGTAGTATGCGGGGGCTTGGTAATGAAAAACTGTTTTTT.